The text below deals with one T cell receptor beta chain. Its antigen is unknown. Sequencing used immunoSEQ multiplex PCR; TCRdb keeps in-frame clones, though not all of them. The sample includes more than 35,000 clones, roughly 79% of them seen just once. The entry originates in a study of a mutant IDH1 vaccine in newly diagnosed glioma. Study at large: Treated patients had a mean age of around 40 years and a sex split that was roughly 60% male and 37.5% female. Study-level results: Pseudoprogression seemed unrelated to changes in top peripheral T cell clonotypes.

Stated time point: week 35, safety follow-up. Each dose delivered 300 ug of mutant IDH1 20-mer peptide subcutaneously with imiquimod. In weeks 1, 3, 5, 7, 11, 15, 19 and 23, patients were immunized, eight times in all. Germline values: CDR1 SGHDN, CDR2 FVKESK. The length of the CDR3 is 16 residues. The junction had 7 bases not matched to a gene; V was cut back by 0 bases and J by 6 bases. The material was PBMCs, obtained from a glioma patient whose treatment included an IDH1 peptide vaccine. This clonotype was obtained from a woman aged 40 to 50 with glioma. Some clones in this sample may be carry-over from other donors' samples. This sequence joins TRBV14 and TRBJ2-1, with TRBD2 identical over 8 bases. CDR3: CASSQDRLAWANEQFF. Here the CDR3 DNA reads TGTGCCAGCAGCCAAGATCGACTAGCGTGGGCCAATGAGCAGTTCTTC.